The source of this T cell receptor beta chain is a study of blood T cell repertoires in COVID-19. Here immunoSEQ multiplex PCR was the method, and the copy in TCRdb shows in-frame clones only, minus some. The data hold approximately 300,000 clones, with roughly 90% observed a single time. This CDR3 has 14 amino acids. Trimming removed 4 bases at V and 6 bases at J, with 13 bases between. CDR1 WSHSY and CDR2 SAAADI come from the germline V gene. The clonotype comes from a man aged 18 to 29 with active or convalescent COVID-19. The specimen was peripheral blood. V is TRBV10-2 and J is TRBJ2-1, with D unresolved. The CDR3 region has the DNA TGCGCCAGCAGTGCTGCAGGTCGCGCCAATGAGCAGTTCTTC. Protein sequence: CASSAAGRANEQFF.